This T cell receptor beta chain comes out of a study of control samples from healthy donors and cancer patients (dated by TCRdb to the early 2020s). The library was made by the immunoSEQ multiplex PCR assay. Held by TCRdb, this immuneACCESS table contains in-frame sequences only and omits some clones. Under half of the omission traces to an unresolved V gene where checked; the cause of the rest is unknown. The table for this sample lists 70,000 to 85,000 clones; 91% of them were counted only once. The top ten clones comprise about 16% of the sample. Trimming removed 9 bases from V and 2 bases from J, leaving 13 bases between the germline ends. Its CDR3 holds 13 amino acids, cysteine through phenylalanine. Only the CDR3 DNA stays, 39 bases, in frame from base 1. The germline V gene supplies CDR1 SNHLY and CDR2 FYNNEI. A remark on this clone: Its antigen remains undetermined. Base qualities are not provided; no much larger clone lies one nucleotide away.

Sequencing input: blood. The source is a man aged 50 or older in good health. The chain links TRBV2 with TRBJ1-1; no confident D gene assignment can be made. The CDR3 region: CASNRETNTEAFF. The DNA reads TGTGCCAGTAACCGGGAGACAAACACTGAAGCTTTCTTT.